A selection of T cell receptor beta chains follows, all from one sample in a study of cytomegalovirus exposure and HLA in healthy donors. The protocol was immunoSEQ multiplex PCR, while the TCRdb copy is restricted to in-frame clones and leaves out a portion. The table has 130,000 to 150,000 clones, 60% to 80% seen once; the top ten hold 1.7%. The sample taken for sequencing was PBMCs. These receptors were obtained from a woman aged 30 to 39 in good health and CMV-seronegative. The conserved cysteine and the conserved F or W are not part of the CDR3 here.

TRBJ2-2 | TRBV10-1 | AIRRAGMDTGELF
TRBJ2-1 | TRBV25-1 | ASSLTGAIKF
TRBJ2-7 | TRBV7-8 | ASSLERGGYEQY
TRBJ1-1 | TRBV7-3 | ASSPRGGTEAF
TRBJ1-5 | TRBV7-2 | ASSRQGGGNQPQH
TRBJ2-1 | TRBV5-1 | ASSLILAGGRNNEQF
TRBJ2-3 | TRBV29-1 | SVVPGLAGGQDTQY
TRBJ1-3 | TRBV7-3 | ASSQVRTAGNTIY
TRBJ1-1 | TRBV5-1 | ASSLGGRSYTEAF
TRBJ1-1 | TRBV5-4 | ASSSMGTLRNTEAF
TRBJ2-7 | TRBV5-6 | ASRTQRGEQY
TRBJ2-4 | TRBV5-4 | ASSLVGGGADIQY
TRBJ1-5 | TRBV6-1 | ASSEARRLNQPQH
TRBJ2-3 | TRBV7-2 | ASSSASDTQY
TRBJ2-5 | TRBV9 | ASSAGAVQETQY
TRBJ1-1 | TRBV29-1 | SVEFGGRAKEAF
TRBJ2-1 | TRBV5-1 | ASSDGTGGNEQF
TRBJ1-5 | TRBV19 | ASNKEFFQPQH
TRBJ1-5 | TRBV27 | ASSLVGLGAQPQH
TRBJ2-7 | TRBV2 | ASSEKGTVYEQY
TRBJ1-2 | TRBV19 | ASSPWGEYYGYT
TRBJ2-7 | TRBV10-2 | AVITGNNEQY
TRBJ1-2 | TRBV11-2 | ASSSGGDGYT
TRBJ2-3 | TRBV11-2 | VSSLGRGGRKNTDTQY
TRBJ1-1 | TRBV19 | ASGEGGPYTEAF
TRBJ1-1 | TRBV7-3 | ASSYGDSYTEAF
TRBJ1-1 | TRBV7-6 | ASSFLGQNTEAF
TRBJ1-2 | TRBV6-1 | ASSGRGPGGYT
TRBJ2-7 | TRBV10-1 | ASSESGAPYEQY
TRBJ1-1 | TRBV30 | AWSRGTWAF
TRBJ1-3 | TRBV11-2 | ASSLSGNTIY
TRBJ1-4 | TRBV6-1 | ASSDSLRTGGANEKLF
TRBJ2-5 | TRBV7-6 | ASSLARGIAETQY
TRBJ1-2 | TRBV30 | AWSWTGKGYT
TRBJ1-1 | TRBV7-8 | ASSFSGTGTTEAF
TRBJ1-1 | TRBV2 | ASSASGLSGGTEAF
TRBJ1-1 | TRBV9 | ASSATGVGNTEAF
TRBJ1-1 | TRBV9 | ASSVVITGCEAF
TRBJ1-1 | TRBV14 | ASSQELRAGEAF
TRBJ1-2 | TRBV29-1 | SVIALRGYT
TRBJ1-2 | TRBV7-9 | ASSFITAKKTNYGYT
TRBJ2-7 | TRBV11-2 | ASSLEFLPREQY
TRBJ1-1 | TRBV19 | ASSMRAFSTGGSTEAF
TRBJ1-3 | TRBV23-1 | ASRGRGRRGNTIY
TRBJ1-1 | TRBV5-6 | ASSSLGGRGRLPEAF
TRBJ1-4 | TRBV4-1 | ASSQDQGSTNEKLF
TRBJ1-5 | TRBV12-5 | ASGVGQYLNQPQH
TRBJ1-1 | TRBV4-1 | ASSWRRNTEAF